This TCR beta chain was sequenced during a study of T cell responses to AZD1222 COVID-19 vaccine. Overall study results and limits: Nearly half of spike-specific TCRs reportedly target unmutated variant regions. Just six AZD1222 recipients tested seropositive at baseline.

Data came from immunoSEQ multiplex PCR; TCRdb stores just in-frame clones and leaves some out. The data contain some 180,000 clones, just over 90% of them singletons. Germline values: CDR1 LNHDA, CDR2 SQIVND (reference sequence). V gave up 5 bases and J gave up 9 bases; unmatched junction bases: 8. This CDR3 is built from 15 residues. As for this clone: Its antigen is not identified.

This receptor was taken from an adult who received the MenACWY meningococcal vaccine as a control. The rearrangement links TRBV19 to TRBJ1-6; 9 bases are shared with TRBD1. Here the sequenced sample was peripheral blood, taken 28 days after the second dose of the MenACWY control vaccine. Here the CDR3 DNA reads TGTGCCAGTAGTGCCCCGACAGGGGGGCGTTCACCCCTCCACTTT. Amino acids: CASSAPTGGRSPLHF.